This T cell receptor beta chain was sequenced for a study of low-dose radiotherapy and immunotherapy resistance in tumors. In the study overall: Patients were treated with intravenous nivolumab at 240 mg every two weeks and were also dosed with ipilimumab at 1 mg/kg every six weeks.

Time point specified: before trial treatment. This clonotype was recorded many times. The ends lost 6 bases at V and 7 bases at J; junction bases unmatched: 12. Germline values: CDR1 MDHEN, CDR2 SYDVKM. The CDR3 extends over 16 amino acids. Alpha- and beta-chain coverage of first-strand cDNA came from TRAV- and TRBV-specific primers. Amplification, which lasted 20 to 25 PCR cycles, used a constant-region primer and V-primer adapter to amplify TCRs. TCRdb fed the reads into MiXCR, producing one record per CDR3 protein. The sample holds some 85,000 distinct CDR3 sequences, under 20% seen once. The material was PBMCs, obtained before treatment. This clonotype was sampled from a male donor with prostate cancer. J is TRBJ2-1 and V is TRBV28; 10 bases agree with TRBD2. The CDR3 is CASSSSLTSGLNEQFF. The CDR3 coding sequence is TGTGCCAGCAGCTCCAGCTTGACTAGCGGGTTAAATGAGCAGTTCTTC.